This TCR beta chain emerged from a study of Graves' ophthalmopathy and Graves' hyperthyroidism. Germline V lookup: CDR1 SGHTA, CDR2 FQGNSA. Deletions cut 5 bases from V and 6 bases from J, with 17 bases between. The CDR3 extends over 14 amino acids. A duration under 3 months, NOSPECS ≥4, CAS ≥3 and moderate-to-severe activity characterized the donors with ophthalmopathy. It was from around 10 ml of fresh peripheral blood that the PBMCs came. Researchers took RNA transcripts and amplified TCR beta CDR3 regions from them. First-round RT-PCR relied on HTBI primers, and a second-round multiplex PCR came next. TCRdb re-called the multiplex PCR reads through MiXCR, storing one row per CDR3 protein. The sample lists 350,000 to 400,000 distinct CDR3 sequences, around 17% occurring once. In its sample, this clonotype was seen many times.

Sequencing input: peripheral blood. The sequence was obtained from a woman in her late teens or twenties with Graves' ophthalmopathy. The chain has TRBV7-2 and TRBJ2-7; TRBD2 might be the D (6 bases). CDR3 sequence (DNA): TGTGCCAGCAGCCCCTTTGGCGGGGAAGGCGAGCAGTACTTC. Amino acids: CASSPFGGEGEQYF.